This TCR beta chain came from a study of blood T cell repertoires in COVID-19. On the study more broadly: Sites across the United States, Italy and Spain contributed samples from acute and convalescent COVID-19. Sources were T cells, B-cell-depleted T cells, or PBMCs; the material itself was cDNA or gDNA.

Original analysis: Scientists estimated how many nucleated cells there were by amplifying reference gene primers. TCRdb's table, derived via immunoSEQ multiplex PCR, lists solely in-frame clones and lacks some. V and J calls and clone size are copied from that table; D and trimming were computed from the DNA. Found here are over 350,000 clones, roughly 88% of them singletons; the top ten hold 1.4%. The V gene's germline CDR1 is MGHDK and CDR2 SYGVNS. This CDR3 has 15 residues. V lost 3 bases, J lost 4 bases, and 4 bases stayed unmatched. Sequences were obtained from peripheral blood. This receptor was identified in a woman in her twenties or thirties with active or convalescent COVID-19. J is TRBJ1-1 and V is TRBV25-1; TRBD1 agrees at 11 bases. CDR3 DNA: TGTGCCAGCAGTGATACCGGGACAGGGGGCACTGAAGCTTTCTTT. The encoded protein is CASSDTGTGGTEAFF.